The 18 T cell receptor beta chains reported below all come from one sample, sequenced in a study of T cell clonality in common variable immunodeficiency. Generated by immunoSEQ multiplex PCR, the TCRdb table keeps only in-frame clones and is missing some. The sample lists around 47,000 clones, none appearing once, the ten largest making up just over 2%. Sequencing was carried out using peripheral blood mononuclear cells. The source of these receptors is a person between 18 and 75 years old in good health.

As to this clone: Coverage ceases 3 residues before the CDR3 finishes, and the germline J gene fills in the end. This sequence joins TRBV11-2 and TRBJ2-3, with D uncertain. The germline V and J ends were trimmed by 1 base and 3 bases, with 5 bases remaining between them. CDR3 length: 13 residues. The germline V gene has CDR1 SGHAT and CDR2 FQNNGV. CDR3 DNA, as far as it was read: TGTGCCAGCAGCTTAGTCCGGACAGATACG. Its protein is CASSLVRTDT. The entire CDR3 reads CASSLVRTDTQYF.

Comment on this clone: A much larger clone is a single base away; this may be a read error. The CDR3 extends 3 residues past the end of the read, so its final part is completed from the germline J gene. The same CDR3 can be traced to other DNA sequences in this sample. The chain joins TRBV7-2 to TRBJ1-3, with D unresolved. CDR1 and CDR2 from the germline V gene are SGHTA and FQGNSA. This CDR3 comprises 13 residues. CDR3 in amino acids: CASSLIARNTIYF. The sequenced CDR3 bases are TGTGCCAGCAGCTTGATAGCCCGAAACACA.

As to this clone: The read terminates 3 residues before the CDR3 end, so the remaining end is supplied by the germline J gene. This chain uses TRBV20-1 with TRBJ2-5; TRBD2 agrees at 12 bases. CDR1 DFQATT and CDR2 SNEGSKA come from the germline V gene (reference sequence). With 5 bases clipped from V and 2 bases from J, the junction kept 6 bases outside the gene matches. The CDR3 totals 15 residues. CDR3 residues: CSAHRTSGVQETQYF. The part of the CDR3 DNA that was read is TGCAGTGCTCACCGGACTAGCGGGGTTCAAGAGACC.

This clone was seen many times. The CDR3 end lies 3 residues beyond the end of the read and is filled in from the germline J gene. V is TRBV20-1 and J is TRBJ2-1; 10 bases line up with TRBD2. Germline values: CDR1 DFQATT, CDR2 SNEGSKA (reference sequence). V gave up 0 bases and J gave up 7 bases; unmatched junction bases: 6. This CDR3 is built from 15 residues. Incomplete CDR3 DNA: TGCAGTGCTAGAGAGCTAGCGGGGGTTAAAAATGAG. Its protein product is CSARELAGVKNE. The full CDR3 protein is CSARELAGVKNEQFF.

This clone was picked up many times. The read gets to within 3 residues of the CDR3 end, and the germline J gene fills in the rest. The chain is built from TRBV12-3 or TRBV12-4 and TRBJ2-7; the match to TRBD2 covers 10 bases. Losses at the gene ends were 6 bases for V and 2 bases for J; bases not matched to a gene: 4. This CDR3 has 14 residues. The part of the CDR3 DNA that was read is TGTGCCAGCAGACTAGCGGGATTTCCCTACGAG. Protein sequence: CASRLAGFPYE. The entire CDR3 reads CASRLAGFPYEQYF.

This clone appeared many times. The read gets to within 3 residues of the CDR3 end, and the germline J gene fills in the rest. The chain carries TRBV30 and TRBJ2-2; 10 nucleotides align to TRBD2. From germline, CDR1 is GTSNPN and CDR2 SVGIG (reference sequence). There are 15 residues in the CDR3. V trimming: 5 bases; J trimming: 2 bases; junction bases outside the gene matches: 5. The covered CDR3 bases are TGTGCCTGGGGATTAGCGGGGGGAAACACCGGGGAG. Protein sequence: CAWGLAGGNTGE. The full CDR3 protein reads CAWGLAGGNTGELFF.

This clone was seen at least ten times. The CDR3 extends 3 residues past the end of the read, so its final part is completed from the germline J gene. This sequence joins TRBV7-9 and TRBJ1-4, with 7 nucleotides matching TRBD1. This CDR3 is 15 amino acids long. V dropped 6 bases and J dropped 4; count of bases not matched to a gene: 8. Germline loops: CDR1 SEHNR, CDR2 FQNEAQ (reference sequence). CDR3 DNA, as far as it was read: TGTGCCAGCAGTGATGCCCGGGACAGTAATGAAAAA. Translated: CASSDARDSNEK. The complete CDR3 sequence is CASSDARDSNEKLFF.

The sample holds many counts of this clone. CDR3 DNA (partial): TGTGCCAGCAGCTTAAGGGTGGCTCTTTACACCGGGGAG. Translation: CASSLRVALYTGE. The whole CDR3 protein is CASSLRVALYTGELFF. The chain has TRBV5-4 and TRBJ2-2; D is unresolved. The CDR3 is cut off 3 residues early in the read; its end comes from the germline J gene. This CDR3 region has 16 residues. The V end lost 2 bases, the J end lost 3 bases, and 14 bases lay between the germline ends. Germline CDR1 SGHNT, CDR2 YYREEE (reference sequence). The full variable domain, in which reference TRBV5-4 and TRBJ2-2 provide the parts outside the CDR3, is ETGVTQSPTHLIKTRGQQVTLRCSSQSGHNTVSWYQQALGQGPQFIFQYYREEENGRGNFPPRFSGLQFPNYSSELNVNALELDDSALYLCASSLRVALYTGELFFGEGSRLTVL.

This clone showed up just a few times. CDR3 residues: CASSTGGGYEQYF. CDR3 DNA (partial): TGTGCCAGCAGCACGGGGGGCGGCTACGAG. This chain links TRBV7-2 with TRBJ2-7; D perhaps matches TRBD2 (7 bases). The DNA ends 3 residues before the CDR3 does, and the rest of the CDR3 is filled in from the germline J gene. The CDR3 contains 13 residues. From germline, CDR1 is SGHTA and CDR2 FQGNSA. The V and J ends lost 5 bases and 3 bases respectively, with 11 bases between them.

This clone was detected ten times or more. The sequence runs out 3 residues before the end of the CDR3; the remainder is reconstructed from the germline J gene. The chain recombines TRBV30 with TRBJ1-1; D ambiguous. V lost 2 bases and J 0 bases, leaving 7 bases between the germline ends. The CDR3 runs 13 residues. Germline V gene data show CDR1 as GTSNPN and CDR2 as SVGIG (reference sequence). The sequenced part of the CDR3 DNA is TGTGCCTGGAGTTCCTTAATGAACACTGAA. Amino acids: CAWSSLMNTE. The CDR3 as a whole reads CAWSSLMNTEAFF.

This clone was counted at least ten times. The read gets to within 3 residues of the CDR3 end, and the germline J gene fills in the rest. The J gene is TRBJ1-4, the V gene TRBV6-1; 8 bases map to TRBD1. From germline, CDR1 is MNHNS and CDR2 SASEGT. This CDR3 region has 14 residues. Trimming cost V 4 bases and J 4 bases; bases outside gene matches: 2. This CDR3 is CASSADRGNEKLFF. The covered CDR3 bases are TGTGCCAGCAGTGCAGACAGGGGTAATGAAAAA.

This clone showed up many times. The observed sequence ends 3 residues before the CDR3 terminus, with the missing tail filled in from the germline J gene. V gene TRBV2 combines with J gene TRBJ1-1, with D possibly TRBD1 on 5 matching bases. The CDR3 loop spans 14 amino acids. Germline V gives CDR1 SNHLY, CDR2 FYNNEI. The V end was cut by 2 bases, the J end by 1 base, with 8 bases between. The CDR3 DNA, read in part, is TGTGCCAGCAGTGAATTGGGGGGGAACACTGAA. This gives the protein CASSELGGNTE. The full CDR3 protein is CASSELGGNTEAFF.

At least ten counts were recorded for this clone. Read sequence stops 3 residues before the CDR3 end, and the germline J gene provides the missing end. This sequence joins TRBV18 and TRBJ2-1; 7 bases agree with TRBD1. The V segment lost 6 bases and the J segment 8 bases; nucleotides outside the gene matches: 13. Germline V CDR1 and CDR2: KGHSH, LQKENI. The CDR3 length is 15 residues. CDR3 loop: CASSHRIGTEDEQFF. The CDR3 bases that were read are TGTGCCAGCTCCCACAGGATTGGGACAGAGGATGAG.

This clone was observed many times. From the germline J gene comes the end of the CDR3, since the read stops 3 residues before it. The chain carries TRBV7-9 and TRBJ1-6, with a possible D match to TRBD1 (5 bases). CDR1 and CDR2 from the germline V gene are SEHNR and FQNEAQ (reference sequence). The CDR3 is made up of 14 amino acids. The germline V and J ends were trimmed by 0 bases and 9 bases, with 9 bases remaining between them. The DNA read from the CDR3 is TGTGCCAGCAGCTTAGCCCAACAGGCTTCACCC. Its translation is CASSLAQQASP. The entire CDR3 protein is CASSLAQQASPLHF.

At least ten counts were recorded for this clone. The read terminates 3 residues ahead of where the CDR3 ends, so the germline J gene completes it. V usage is TRBV29-1 and J usage is TRBJ1-1; D remains ambiguous. Between the trimmed V and J ends, which lost 8 bases and 3 bases, there was a span of 13 bases. CDR3 length: 12 residues. Germline CDR1 reads SQVTM; CDR2 reads ANQGSEA. The covered CDR3 bases are TGCAGCTACTCCGATGAGCACACTGAA. Translated, it gives CSYSDEHTE. The entire CDR3 sequence reads CSYSDEHTEAFF.

This clone was counted at least ten times. The read finishes 3 residues shy of the CDR3 end, and the germline J gene is used to complete it. This chain uses TRBV20-1 with TRBJ2-1, with TRBD1 matching over 8 bases. This CDR3 contains 15 residues. The junction had 8 bases not matched to a gene; V was cut back by 1 base and J by 6 bases. Germline V gene sequence: CDR1 DFQATT, CDR2 SNEGSKA (reference sequence). The CDR3 sequence is CSARGTGQSANEQFF. Incomplete CDR3 DNA: TGCAGTGCTAGAGGGACAGGGCAGTCCGCCAATGAG.

This clone was recorded a few times. Being one base from a much bigger clone, this may be a read error. Coverage ceases 3 residues before the CDR3 finishes, and the germline J gene fills in the end. The J gene is TRBJ2-2, the V gene TRBV7-1; TRBD1 aligns across 7 bases. TRBV7-1 is an open reading frame, and its role is uncertain. The CDR3 consists of 19 residues. The CDR3 DNA, read in part, is TGTGCCAGCAGCTCATTTCTACAGGGGATGACGTCTGGGGCCAACGTG. This gives the protein CASSSFLQGMTSGANV. The full CDR3 sequence reads CASSSFLQGMTSGANVLFF.

This clone was observed many times. The DNA ends 3 residues before the CDR3 does, and the rest of the CDR3 is filled in from the germline J gene. V and J are TRBV2 and TRBJ1-1, with D possibly matching TRBD1 (5 bases). Trimming left V 7 bases short and J 0 bases short, with 12 bases between. Germline V gene data show CDR1 as SNHLY and CDR2 as FYNNEI. This CDR3 spans 14 amino acids. The sequenced CDR3 bases are TGTGCCAGCAAAGTACAGGACCTGAACACTGAA. This encodes CASKVQDLNTE. The entire CDR3 reads CASKVQDLNTEAFF.